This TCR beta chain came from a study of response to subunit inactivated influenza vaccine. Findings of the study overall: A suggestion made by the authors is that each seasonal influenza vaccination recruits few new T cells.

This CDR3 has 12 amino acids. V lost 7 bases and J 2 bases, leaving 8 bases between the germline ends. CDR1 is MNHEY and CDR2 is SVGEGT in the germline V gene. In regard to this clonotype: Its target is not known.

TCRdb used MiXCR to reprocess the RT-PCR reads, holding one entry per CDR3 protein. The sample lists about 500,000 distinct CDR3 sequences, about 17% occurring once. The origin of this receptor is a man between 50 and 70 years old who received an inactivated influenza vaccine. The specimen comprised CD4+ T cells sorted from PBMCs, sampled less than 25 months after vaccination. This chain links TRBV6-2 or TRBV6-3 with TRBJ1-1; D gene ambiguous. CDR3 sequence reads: CASNRRNTEAFF. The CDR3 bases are TGTGCCAGCAACAGAAGAAACACTGAAGCTTTCTTT.